The rows below give T cell receptor beta chains drawn from one sample of a study of blood T cells in healthy people across ages. TCRdb passed the 5' RACE reads through MiXCR, listing each CDR3 protein once. Here the sample spans roughly 1.4 million distinct CDR3 sequences, around 59% being singletons. The source material was blood. The receptor set was obtained from a young man in good health. Each CDR3 is given with its conserved first and last residue. A D gene is named only where the DNA matches it firmly. Clone size, where shown, is once, few, many, or a class for clones that have expanded.

D gene: -
V gene: TRBV3-1
J gene: TRBJ1-2
clone size: -
CDR3 protein: CASSQVGGDDGYTF
CDR3 DNA: TGTGCCAGCAGCCAAGTGGGGGGGGATGATGGCTACACCTTC

D gene: TRBD2
V gene: TRBV18
J gene: TRBJ2-7
clone size: few
CDR3 protein: CASSPGTSGYYEQYF
CDR3 DNA: TGTGCCAGCTCACCCGGGACTAGCGGGTACTACGAGCAGTACTTC

D gene: -
V gene: TRBV20-1
J gene: TRBJ1-2
clone size: -
CDR3 protein: CSARDPTGYGYTF
CDR3 DNA: TGCAGTGCTAGAGATCCGACAGGCTATGGCTACACCTTC

D gene: TRBD2
V gene: TRBV5-1
J gene: TRBJ2-7
clone size: -
CDR3 protein: CASSQTSGSNEQYF
CDR3 DNA: TGCGCCAGCAGCCAGACTAGCGGGAGTAACGAGCAGTACTTC

D gene: -
V gene: TRBV29-1
J gene: TRBJ1-1
clone size: once
CDR3 protein: CSVDGAAGKTEAFF
CDR3 DNA: TGCAGCGTTGATGGGGCGGCGGGGAAAACTGAAGCTTTCTTT

D gene: TRBD2
V gene: TRBV29-1
J gene: TRBJ2-1
clone size: -
CDR3 protein: CSVTAGSTYEQFF
CDR3 DNA: TGCAGCGTTACAGCGGGATCTACCTACGAGCAGTTCTTC

D gene: -
V gene: TRBV4-3
J gene: TRBJ2-1
clone size: once
CDR3 protein: CASSQEGGAAGYNEQFF
CDR3 DNA: TGCGCCAGCAGCCAAGAAGGAGGGGCCGCCGGCTACAATGAGCAGTTCTTC

D gene: -
V gene: TRBV29-1
J gene: TRBJ2-1
clone size: -
CDR3 protein: CSNREGGEQFF
CDR3 DNA: TGCAGCAACCGAGAAGGCGGAGAGCAGTTCTTC

D gene: -
V gene: TRBV10-3
J gene: TRBJ1-2
clone size: -
CDR3 protein: CAIEAEGYGYTF
CDR3 DNA: TGTGCCATCGAGGCGGAGGGCTATGGCTACACCTTC

D gene: -
V gene: TRBV4-3
J gene: TRBJ2-4
clone size: once
CDR3 protein: CASSQDNPGQGGGNIQYF
CDR3 DNA: TGCGCCAGCAGCCAAGACAATCCGGGACAAGGGGGGGGAAACATTCAGTACTTC

D gene: TRBD1
V gene: TRBV25-1
J gene: TRBJ2-7
clone size: -
CDR3 protein: CASRGTAYYEQYF
CDR3 DNA: TGTGCCAGTAGGGGGACAGCTTATTACGAGCAGTACTTC

D gene: TRBD1
V gene: TRBV6-5
J gene: TRBJ1-6
clone size: -
CDR3 protein: CASSRTGPNSPLHF
CDR3 DNA: TGTGCCAGCAGCCGGACAGGGCCAAATTCACCCCTCCACTTT

D gene: TRBD1
V gene: TRBV28
J gene: TRBJ2-4
clone size: many
CDR3 protein: CASSLPTGGNKNIQYF
CDR3 DNA: TGTGCCAGCAGTTTACCCACAGGGGGCAACAAAAACATTCAGTACTTC

D gene: -
V gene: TRBV27
J gene: TRBJ2-3
clone size: many
CDR3 protein: CASSLTPDTQYF
CDR3 DNA: TGTGCCAGCAGTTTAACCCCAGATACGCAGTATTTT

D gene: -
V gene: TRBV4-3
J gene: TRBJ1-2
clone size: few
CDR3 protein: CASSPTKGEIEGYTF
CDR3 DNA: TGCGCCAGCAGCCCCACGAAAGGGGAAATAGAAGGCTACACCTTC

D gene: -
V gene: TRBV11-2
J gene: TRBJ2-7
clone size: -
CDR3 protein: CASLQGPVYEQYF
CDR3 DNA: TGTGCCAGCTTGCAGGGGCCAGTCTACGAGCAGTACTTC

D gene: -
V gene: TRBV28
J gene: TRBJ2-7
clone size: few
CDR3 protein: CASSLGEITLQYF
CDR3 DNA: TGTGCCAGCAGTTTGGGGGAAATCACCCTTCAGTACTTC

D gene: -
V gene: TRBV7-9
J gene: TRBJ2-6
clone size: -
CDR3 protein: CASTSTPGANVLTF
CDR3 DNA: TGTGCCAGCACCTCAACCCCTGGGGCCAACGTCCTGACTTTC

D gene: -
V gene: TRBV2
J gene: TRBJ2-5
clone size: -
CDR3 protein: CDSTLGGLEETQYF
CDR3 DNA: TGTGACAGCACCCTAGGGGGTTTAGAAGAGACCCAGTACTTC

D gene: -
V gene: TRBV27
J gene: TRBJ2-7
clone size: few
CDR3 protein: CASSLSAGYEQYF
CDR3 DNA: TGTGCCAGCAGTTTATCGGCGGGTTACGAGCAGTACTTC

D gene: TRBD2
V gene: TRBV27
J gene: TRBJ2-1
clone size: once
CDR3 protein: CASKGGTSGIYNEQFF
CDR3 DNA: TGTGCCAGCAAAGGGGGGACTAGCGGGATCTACAATGAGCAGTTCTTC

D gene: TRBD1
V gene: TRBV4-3
J gene: TRBJ1-1
clone size: -
CDR3 protein: CASSQRGTGRLSNGEAFF
CDR3 DNA: TGCGCCAGCAGCCAGAGGGGGACAGGGAGGCTTTCGAACGGTGAAGCTTTCTTT

D gene: -
V gene: TRBV7-9
J gene: TRBJ2-2
clone size: -
CDR3 protein: CASSPDPTTGELFF
CDR3 DNA: TGTGCCAGCAGCCCAGACCCTACCACCGGGGAGCTGTTTTTT

D gene: -
V gene: TRBV5-1
J gene: TRBJ1-2
clone size: -
CDR3 protein: CASSPGGPSWDGYTF
CDR3 DNA: TGCGCCAGCAGCCCTGGGGGGCCCTCATGGGATGGCTACACCTTC

D gene: -
V gene: TRBV6-5
J gene: TRBJ2-1
clone size: -
CDR3 protein: CASRRRFPDEQFF
CDR3 DNA: TGTGCCAGCAGAAGAAGGTTCCCGGATGAGCAGTTCTTC

D gene: -
V gene: TRBV4-1
J gene: TRBJ2-3
clone size: -
CDR3 protein: CASSQAPGGGPTDTQYF
CDR3 DNA: TGCGCCAGCAGCCAAGCTCCCGGTGGGGGCCCCACAGATACGCAGTATTTT

D gene: -
V gene: TRBV19
J gene: TRBJ2-7
clone size: -
CDR3 protein: CASSMTVFSYEQYF
CDR3 DNA: TGTGCCAGTAGTATGACAGTATTCTCCTACGAGCAGTACTTC

D gene: -
V gene: TRBV4-1
J gene: TRBJ2-7
clone size: once
CDR3 protein: CACSQDKFLQADYEQYF
CDR3 DNA: TGCGCCTGCAGCCAAGATAAGTTCCTACAGGCGGACTACGAGCAGTACTTC

D gene: -
V gene: TRBV4-1
J gene: TRBJ1-2
clone size: few
CDR3 protein: CASSQKGASYGYTF
CDR3 DNA: TGCGCCAGCAGCCAAAAAGGAGCATCCTATGGCTACACCTTC

D gene: TRBD2
V gene: TRBV4-1
J gene: TRBJ2-7
clone size: -
CDR3 protein: CASSQDLRTSGSNQYF
CDR3 DNA: TGCGCCAGCAGCCAAGATTTGCGGACTAGCGGCTCCAACCAGTACTTC

D gene: -
V gene: TRBV12-3/TRBV12-4
J gene: TRBJ1-1
clone size: -
CDR3 protein: CASSPRTGTYEAFF
CDR3 DNA: TGTGCCAGCAGTCCTCGGACCGGGACCTATGAAGCTTTCTTT

D gene: -
V gene: TRBV21-1
J gene: TRBJ2-7
clone size: few
CDR3 protein: CASSNPGQTIYEQYF
CDR3 DNA: TGTGCCAGCAGCAACCCGGGACAGACGATCTACGAGCAGTACTTC

D gene: TRBD1
V gene: TRBV4-3
J gene: TRBJ2-3
clone size: few
CDR3 protein: CASSQTPLGQGARDTQYF
CDR3 DNA: TGCGCCAGCAGCCAGACCCCCCTGGGGCAGGGGGCGCGAGATACGCAGTATTTT

D gene: TRBD1
V gene: TRBV28
J gene: TRBJ2-2
clone size: -
CDR3 protein: CASRGQGLPGELFF
CDR3 DNA: TGTGCCAGCAGGGGACAGGGGTTACCCGGGGAGCTGTTTTTT

D gene: -
V gene: TRBV12-3/TRBV12-4
J gene: TRBJ2-5
clone size: few
CDR3 protein: CASSLIGFVTQYF
CDR3 DNA: TGTGCCAGCAGTTTAATAGGTTTCGTGACCCAGTACTTC

D gene: -
V gene: TRBV24-1
J gene: TRBJ1-2
clone size: -
CDR3 protein: CATSDFGGRYTF
CDR3 DNA: TGTGCCACCAGTGATTTTGGGGGCCGCTACACCTTC

D gene: -
V gene: TRBV6-5
J gene: TRBJ2-5
clone size: -
CDR3 protein: CASGNVGGETQYF
CDR3 DNA: TGTGCCAGCGGTAACGTAGGGGGAGAGACCCAGTACTTC

D gene: -
V gene: TRBV3-1
J gene: TRBJ2-7
clone size: -
CDR3 protein: CASSQDPVKIGSSYEQYF
CDR3 DNA: TGTGCCAGCAGCCAAGATCCTGTGAAGATAGGGAGCTCCTACGAGCAGTACTTC

D gene: -
V gene: TRBV15
J gene: TRBJ2-7
clone size: -
CDR3 protein: CATSRDQSSRYEQYF
CDR3 DNA: TGTGCCACCAGCAGAGATCAGAGTTCCCGCTACGAGCAGTACTTC

D gene: TRBD1
V gene: TRBV20-1
J gene: TRBJ1-2
clone size: few
CDR3 protein: CSAREDRGDGYTF
CDR3 DNA: TGCAGTGCTAGGGAGGACAGGGGTGATGGCTACACCTTC

D gene: TRBD1
V gene: TRBV29-1
J gene: TRBJ1-1
clone size: -
CDR3 protein: CSVSLQGRGDGAFF
CDR3 DNA: TGCAGCGTTTCACTACAGGGGAGAGGAGATGGAGCTTTCTTT

D gene: -
V gene: TRBV10-1
J gene: TRBJ1-1
clone size: many
CDR3 protein: CASSETGGTEAFF
CDR3 DNA: TGCGCCAGCAGTGAGACAGGAGGGACTGAAGCTTTCTTT

D gene: TRBD2
V gene: TRBV11-2
J gene: TRBJ2-3
clone size: -
CDR3 protein: CTSSLVRWTSGGSTDTQYF
CDR3 DNA: TGTACCAGCAGCTTAGTCAGGTGGACTAGCGGGGGGAGCACAGATACGCAGTATTTT

D gene: -
V gene: TRBV5-1
J gene: TRBJ1-6
clone size: -
CDR3 protein: CASRSNGDSPLHF
CDR3 DNA: TGCGCCAGCCGGAGTAATGGAGACTCACCCCTCCACTTT

D gene: TRBD1
V gene: TRBV4-3
J gene: TRBJ2-5
clone size: -
CDR3 protein: CASSQVFGQVETQYF
CDR3 DNA: TGCGCCAGCAGCCAAGTATTTGGACAGGTGGAGACCCAGTACTTC

D gene: -
V gene: TRBV27
J gene: TRBJ2-7
clone size: -
CDR3 protein: CASSLPGVGHYEQYF
CDR3 DNA: TGTGCCAGCAGTTTACCCGGGGTAGGCCACTACGAGCAGTACTTC

D gene: -
V gene: TRBV11-2
J gene: TRBJ2-7
clone size: -
CDR3 protein: CASSHRDHHYEQYF
CDR3 DNA: TGTGCCAGCAGCCACCGAGATCACCACTACGAGCAGTACTTC

D gene: -
V gene: TRBV5-1
J gene: TRBJ1-1
clone size: few
CDR3 protein: CASSLRGVPEAFF
CDR3 DNA: TGCGCCAGCAGCTTGAGGGGGGTCCCTGAAGCTTTCTTT

D gene: -
V gene: TRBV20-1
J gene: TRBJ2-1
clone size: -
CDR3 protein: CSAREVPGGSYNEQFF
CDR3 DNA: TGCAGTGCTAGAGAGGTCCCCGGGGGCTCGTACAATGAGCAGTTCTTC

D gene: TRBD1
V gene: TRBV6-6
J gene: TRBJ2-5
clone size: -
CDR3 protein: CASSQDIRTGSEETQYF
CDR3 DNA: TGTGCCAGCAGTCAGGATATAAGGACAGGCTCGGAAGAGACCCAGTACTTC

D gene: -
V gene: TRBV25-1
J gene: TRBJ2-3
clone size: -
CDR3 protein: CASSELLTDTQYF
CDR3 DNA: TGTGCCAGCAGTGAGTTATTGACAGATACGCAGTATTTT

D gene: -
V gene: TRBV25-1
J gene: TRBJ1-4
clone size: few
CDR3 protein: CACAPFAGEDEKLFF
CDR3 DNA: TGTGCCTGCGCTCCTTTCGCAGGGGAGGATGAAAAACTGTTTTTT

D gene: -
V gene: TRBV12-3/TRBV12-4
J gene: TRBJ1-3
clone size: -
CDR3 protein: CASCSTGSSNTIYF
CDR3 DNA: TGTGCCAGCTGCTCTACAGGGTCGTCGAACACCATATATTTT

D gene: -
V gene: TRBV20-1
J gene: TRBJ2-3
clone size: -
CDR3 protein: CSADGLTDTQYF
CDR3 DNA: TGCAGTGCTGACGGACTCACAGATACGCAGTATTTT

D gene: -
V gene: TRBV9
J gene: TRBJ1-2
clone size: -
CDR3 protein: CASNRLSGRIYGYTF
CDR3 DNA: TGTGCCAGCAACCGGTTATCAGGACGGATCTATGGCTACACCTTC

D gene: -
V gene: TRBV7-9
J gene: TRBJ2-1
clone size: -
CDR3 protein: CASSLLDFGSNGNEQFF
CDR3 DNA: TGTGCCAGCAGCTTACTGGATTTTGGGAGTAACGGCAATGAGCAGTTCTTC

D gene: -
V gene: TRBV6-2/TRBV6-3
J gene: TRBJ2-4
clone size: few
CDR3 protein: CASTPFGLEDMYF
CDR3 DNA: TGTGCCAGCACCCCATTCGGGTTGGAAGATATGTACTTC

D gene: -
V gene: TRBV4-1
J gene: TRBJ2-7
clone size: -
CDR3 protein: CASSPPTSLYEQYF
CDR3 DNA: TGCGCCAGCAGCCCGCCCACCTCCCTCTACGAGCAGTACTTC

D gene: -
V gene: TRBV7-2
J gene: TRBJ2-1
clone size: -
CDR3 protein: CASSLDALSPQQFF
CDR3 DNA: TGTGCCAGCAGCTTAGACGCCCTCAGCCCCCAGCAGTTCTTC

D gene: TRBD1
V gene: TRBV29-1
J gene: TRBJ2-3
clone size: -
CDR3 protein: CSVNRDSTADTQYF
CDR3 DNA: TGCAGCGTTAACCGGGACAGTACGGCAGATACGCAGTATTTT